The T cell receptor beta chain described here comes from a study of cytomegalovirus exposure and HLA in healthy donors. The PCR used 60 Vbeta and 13 Jbeta primers. The method was immunoSEQ multiplex PCR; TCRdb's version includes in-frame clones alone and lacks a portion of them. The profile shows about 130,000 clones, about 74% of them singletons. Comments on this clone: No antigen is known for it.

Looked up from germline, CDR1 is SGHRS and CDR2 is YFSETQ. The CDR3 has 14 residues. Trimming removed 5 bases from V and 3 bases from J; junction bases left unmatched: 5. Whole-study findings and limits: Per published reports, the classifier diagnosed cytomegalovirus status with high specificity and sensitivity.

J is TRBJ2-3 and V is TRBV5-1; 8 bases are a match to TRBD2. The source of this sequence is a woman between 50 and 59 years old in good health and CMV-seropositive. The sample was PBMCs. This CDR3 reads CASRRGAQTDTQYF. CDR3 nucleotides: TGCGCCAGCAGGCGGGGGGCGCAAACAGATACGCAGTATTTT.